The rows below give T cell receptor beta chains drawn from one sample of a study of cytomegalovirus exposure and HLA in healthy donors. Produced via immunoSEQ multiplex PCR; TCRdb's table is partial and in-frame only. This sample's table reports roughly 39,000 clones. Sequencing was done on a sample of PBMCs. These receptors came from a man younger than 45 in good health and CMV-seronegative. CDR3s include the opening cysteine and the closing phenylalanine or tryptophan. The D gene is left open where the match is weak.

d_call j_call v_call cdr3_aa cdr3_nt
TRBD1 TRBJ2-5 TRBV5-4 CASSPGDRRGTQYF TGTGCCAGCAGCCCAGGGGACAGAAGGGGGACCCAGTACTTC
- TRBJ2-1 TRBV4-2 CATRGRGVDEQFF TGTGCCACCCGGGGGAGGGGGGTAGATGAGCAGTTCTTC
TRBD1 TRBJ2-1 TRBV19 CASSMLIGQGASNEQFF TGTGCCAGTAGTATGCTTATAGGACAGGGGGCGAGCAATGAGCAGTTCTTC
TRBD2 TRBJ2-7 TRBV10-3 CAISSGGYEQYF TGTGCCATCAGTTCGGGGGGATACGAGCAGTACTTC
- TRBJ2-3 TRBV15 CATSRGFDGRRGYF TGTGCCACCAGCAGAGGGTTTGACGGGAGAAGGGGGTATTTT
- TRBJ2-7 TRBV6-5 CASMVSGGILYEQYF TGTGCCAGCATGGTTAGCGGAGGGATTCTCTACGAGCAGTACTTC
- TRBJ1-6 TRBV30 CAWSAHTGIYNSPLHF TGTGCCTGGAGCGCACATACAGGGATCTATAATTCACCCCTCCACTTT
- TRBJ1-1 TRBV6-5 CASRGREEAFF TGTGCCAGCAGGGGCCGGGAAGAAGCTTTCTTT
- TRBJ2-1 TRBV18 CASSPVGAGNEQFF TGTGCCAGCTCACCAGTGGGTGCGGGCAATGAGCAGTTCTTC
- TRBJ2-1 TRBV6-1 CASSDRRRPSYNEQFF TGTGCCAGCAGTGACCGGCGGAGACCCTCCTACAATGAGCAGTTCTTC
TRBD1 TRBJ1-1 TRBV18 CASSIRTRGLNTEAFF TGTGCCAGCTCTATCAGAACCAGGGGGTTGAACACTGAAGCTTTCTTT
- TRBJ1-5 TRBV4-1 CASSPWAGVISNQPQHF TGCGCCAGCAGCCCTTGGGCAGGGGTGATTAGCAATCAGCCCCAGCATTTT
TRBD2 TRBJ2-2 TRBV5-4 CASSLTSGSIGELFF TGTGCCAGCAGCTTGACTAGCGGGAGCATCGGGGAGCTGTTTTTT
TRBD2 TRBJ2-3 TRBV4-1 CASSQLSAGDTQYF TGCGCCAGCAGCCAATTGTCAGCGGGGGATACGCAGTATTTT
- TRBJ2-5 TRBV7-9 CASSPRVAGETQYF TGTGCCAGCAGCCCTCGGGTGGCTGGAGAGACCCAGTACTTC
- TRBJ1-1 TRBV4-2 CASSQDQGSDTEDFF TGTGCCAGCAGCCAAGATCAGGGTTCGGACACTGAAGATTTCTTT
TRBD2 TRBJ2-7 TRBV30 CAGSVPGLGAYEQYF TGTGCCGGGAGTGTACCGGGACTAGGGGCCTACGAGCAGTACTTC
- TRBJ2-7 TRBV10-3 CAIRTGYEQYF TGTGCCATCAGGACTGGCTACGAGCAGTACTTC
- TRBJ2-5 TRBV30 CAWSVDRRGQETQYF TGTGCCTGGAGTGTGGATAGAAGAGGCCAAGAGACCCAGTACTTC